This TCR beta chain was documented in a study of blood T cell repertoires in COVID-19. The CDR3 has 13 amino acids. Germline V CDR1 and CDR2: SGHTA, FQGNSA. V gave up 1 base and J gave up 15 bases, with 13 bases separating them. Original methodology: Reference gene primer amplification gave estimated nucleated cell counts. Only in-frame clones appear in the TCRdb table, and some are missing; sequencing was by immunoSEQ multiplex PCR. The V and J calls and clone size were taken over from that table, and D and trimming were inferred from the DNA. The profile shows 180,000 or so clones, around 91% of them singletons.

Material for sequencing was peripheral blood. The origin of this receptor is a man aged 50-60 years with acute or convalescent COVID-19. The genes are TRBV7-2 and TRBJ1-6; D is uncertain. CDR3 nucleotides: TGTGCCAGCAGCTTAGGTCTAGGCGGAATCCTCCACTTT. This encodes CASSLGLGGILHF. The complete variable domain, with remaining parts taken from reference TRBV7-2 and TRBJ1-6, reads GAGVSQSPSNKVTEKGKDVELRCDPISGHTALYWYRQSLGQGLEFLIYFQGNSAPDKSGLPSDRFSAERTGGSVSTLTIQRTQQEDSAVYLCASSLGLGGILHFGNGTRLTVT.